This entry describes one TCR beta chain. The data stem from a study of T cell changes during pregnancy in multiple sclerosis. Profiled with immunoSEQ multiplex PCR; TCRdb holds only in-frame clones, not every one. Among about 40,000 clones, 88% were seen once, and the ten largest hold 5.2%. In germline, CDR1 is PRHDT, CDR2 FYEKMQ (reference sequence). V was clipped by 5 bases and J by 6 bases; unmatched bases: 4. The CDR3 is 12 residues long. The clonotype comes from a female donor in good health, enrolled as a control in a pregnancy study. The input for sequencing was peripheral blood, taken in the first trimester of pregnancy. The chain employs TRBV13 and TRBJ2-7; TRBD2 matches at 7 bases. The CDR3 here is CASSPPGGEQYF. DNA for the CDR3: TGTGCCAGCAGCCCCCCGGGGGGCGAGCAGTACTTC.